Shown below are 30 T cell receptor beta chains from a single sample sequenced in a study of cytomegalovirus exposure and HLA in healthy donors. The study ran its PCR with 60 Vbeta and 13 Jbeta primers. The repertoire was sequenced with immunoSEQ multiplex PCR; TCRdb's copy has only in-frame clones and lacks some. Among around 130,000 clones, roughly 9% were seen once, and the ten largest hold 6% to 7.5%. Source material: PBMCs. The receptor set was obtained from a middle-aged woman in good health and CMV-seropositive.

The chain carries TRBV5-1 and TRBJ1-1; 7 bases agree with TRBD1. Losses at the gene ends were 5 bases for V and 3 bases for J; bases not matched to a gene: 10. CDR1 is SGHRS, CDR2 YFSETQ, per germline. CDR3 size: 15 residues. CDR3: CASRFRQGRDTEAFF. CDR3 nucleotide sequence: TGCGCCAGCAGATTTAGACAGGGTAGGGACACTGAAGCTTTCTTT.

CDR3 in DNA: TGTGCCAGCAGCGTAGGGACAGAGAGATATGGCTACACCTTC. Amino acids: CASSVGTERYGYTF. The chain uses TRBV9 and TRBJ1-2, with D possibly being TRBD1 (6 bases). Germline CDR1 and CDR2: SGDLS and YYNGEE. V dropped 0 bases and J dropped 5 bases, with 11 bases sitting between them. The CDR3 length is 14 residues.

The CDR3 sequence: CASSPITGIYNEQFF. The DNA for the CDR3 is TGTGCCAGCAGCCCTATAACAGGTATTTACAATGAGCAGTTCTTC. J is TRBJ2-1 and V is TRBV27; a possible D gene is TRBD1 (5 bases). V shed 6 bases and J shed 4 bases, with 16 bases lying between them. The CDR3 is made up of 15 amino acids. In germline, CDR1 is MNHEY, CDR2 SMNVEV (reference sequence).

The chain uses TRBV6-1 and TRBJ2-3; the match to TRBD2 covers 7 bases. Germline CDR1 and CDR2: MNHNS and SASEGT. V trimming: 3 bases; J trimming: 6 bases; junction bases outside the gene matches: 3. The CDR3 loop spans 13 amino acids. The CDR3 nucleotides read TGTGCCAGCAGTGACGGTAGCGGGGATACGCAGTATTTT. Protein sequence: CASSDGSGDTQYF.

This chain connects TRBV7-9 to TRBJ2-2, with D maybe TRBD2 (6 bases). Trimming left V 5 bases short and J 4 bases short, with 14 bases between. Per the germline V gene, CDR1 is SEHNR and CDR2 is FQNEAQ (reference sequence). This CDR3 has 15 residues. The CDR3 DNA is TGTGCCAGCAGCCTAAGGAGGGGAGGCACCGGGGAGCTGTTTTTT. Protein sequence: CASSLRRGGTGELFF.

This clone was observed a few times. J is TRBJ1-1 and V is TRBV11-2; the D gene is possibly TRBD1 (5 bases). The CDR3 runs to 14 residues. Between the trimmed V and J ends, which lost 2 bases and 4 bases, there was a span of 11 bases. CDR1 and CDR2 (germline): SGHAT, FQNNGV. The chain's CDR3 is CASSLSTGGTEAFF. CDR3 nucleotides: TGTGCCAGCAGCTTATCCACGGGGGGCACTGAAGCTTTCTTT.

The gene calls are TRBV9 and TRBJ1-2; TRBD1 matches at 7 bases. This CDR3 is 15 amino acids long. The V gene's germline CDR1 is SGDLS and CDR2 YYNGEE. V lost 4 bases and J lost 9; bases outside the gene matches: 15. CDR3 DNA sequence: TGTGCCAGCAGCTTCACAGGGGTCCTAGATATAAGCTACACCTTC. Amino acid sequence: CASSFTGVLDISYTF. The full variable domain, completed using reference TRBV9 and TRBJ1-2, is DSGVTQTPKHLITATGQRVTLRCSPRSGDLSVYWYQQSLDQGLQFLIQYYNGEERAKGNILERFSAQQFPDLHSELNLSSLELGDSALYFCASSFTGVLDISYTFGSGTRLTVV.

This clone was seen more than once but under ten times. In the same sample, other DNA sequences code for this CDR3. The V gene is TRBV7-6, the J gene TRBJ2-1; D might be TRBD1 (7 bases). There are 13 residues in the CDR3. Germline CDR1 is SGHVS and CDR2 is FNYEAQ. The V end lost 0 bases, the J end lost 8 bases, and 8 bases lay between the germline ends. The chain's CDR3 is CASSLARGDEQFF. The CDR3 DNA is TGTGCCAGCAGCTTAGCCAGGGGGGATGAGCAGTTCTTC.

CDR3: CASSQTIRSYEQYF. DNA of the CDR3: TGTGCCAGCAGCCAGACTATCCGATCCTACGAGCAGTACTTC. The chain couples TRBV7-9 to TRBJ2-7, with D possibly matching TRBD2 (5 bases). Germline assignment: CDR1 SEHNR and CDR2 FQNEAQ (reference sequence). The V end was cut by 5 bases, the J end by 1 base, with 12 bases between. The CDR3 is 14 residues long. The full variable domain, with the rest looked up from reference TRBV7-9 and TRBJ2-7, is DTGVSQNPRHKITKRGQNVTFRCDPISEHNRLYWYRQTLGQGPEFLTYFQNEAQLEKSRLLSDRFSAERPKGSFSTLEIQRTEQGDSAMYLCASSQTIRSYEQYFGPGTRLTVT.

V and J are TRBV5-1 and TRBJ1-1; 7 bases match TRBD1. The germline CDR1 and CDR2 sequences are SGHRS and YFSETQ. V lost 7 bases to trimming and J lost 5 bases; unmatched junction nucleotides: 23. CDR3 length: 18 amino acids. The CDR3 reads CASPSPRQGIPLGTEAFF. Written as DNA, the CDR3 is TGCGCCAGCCCCAGTCCTCGACAGGGCATCCCCTTAGGGACTGAAGCTTTCTTT.

This clone was detected only a few times. This chain joins TRBV6-6 and TRBJ1-1, with D tentatively TRBD1 (5 bases). Germline CDR1 reads MNHNY; CDR2 reads SVGAGI (reference sequence). The CDR3 spans 16 residues. Trimming took off 0 bases at V and 0 bases at J, with 11 bases between the two ends. CDR3 loop: CASSYSRTLMNTEAFF. In DNA, the CDR3 is TGTGCCAGCAGTTACTCCCGGACACTTATGAACACTGAAGCTTTCTTT.

Only a few counts were recorded for this clone. This sequence joins TRBV12-5 and TRBJ1-1, with TRBD1 identical over 7 bases. The germline gives CDR1 LGHNT, CDR2 FRNRAP. The junction had 4 bases not matched to a gene; V was cut back by 5 bases and J by 4 bases. This CDR3 is 13 amino acids long. For the CDR3, the DNA is TGTGCTAGTGGTCCCGGGACAGTCACTGAAGCTTTCTTT. This codes for CASGPGTVTEAFF.

This CDR3 is CASRTRRATEAFF. The CDR3 DNA follows: TGTGCCAGTCGGACGAGGAGGGCCACTGAAGCTTTCTTT. The chain couples TRBV19 to TRBJ1-1; D call uncertain. CDR1 is LNHDA and CDR2 is SQIVND in the germline V gene (reference sequence). The CDR3 loop spans 13 amino acids. With 8 bases removed from V and 4 bases from J, the gap between germline ends came to 14 bases.

This clone appeared a few times. The rearrangement uses TRBV25-1 and TRBJ1-1, with 7 bases aligning to TRBD1. This CDR3 has 15 residues. V was clipped by 1 base and J by 1 base; unmatched bases: 3. CDR1 is MGHDK and CDR2 is SYGVNS in the germline V gene. CDR3 in DNA: TGTGCCAGCAGTGAATCCAACAGGGGGAACACTGAAGCTTTCTTT. Amino acid sequence: CASSESNRGNTEAFF.

This clone turned up a few times. The rearrangement uses TRBV18 and TRBJ2-4; a weak D match, TRBD2 (5 bases). The V end lost 3 bases, the J end lost 1 base, and 13 bases lay between the germline ends. CDR1 and CDR2 (germline): KGHSH, LQKENI. The CDR3 is 16 amino acids. The CDR3 reads CASSPVRDLAKNIQYF. CDR3 nucleotide sequence: TGTGCCAGCTCACCCGTCCGGGATTTGGCCAAAAACATTCAGTACTTC. Complete variable domain (other parts from reference TRBV18 and TRBJ2-4): NAGVMQNPRHLVRRRGQEARLRCSPMKGHSHVYWYRQLPEEGLKFMVYLQKENIIDESGMPKERFSAEFPKEGPSILRIQQVVRGDSAAYFCASSPVRDLAKNIQYFGAGTRLSVL.

This clone has more than one count but fewer than ten. The chain couples TRBV18 to TRBJ2-3; weak D call: TRBD2 (5 bases). This CDR3 comprises 14 residues. The germline V gene has CDR1 KGHSH and CDR2 LQKENI. Trimming pared 5 bases from V and 3 bases from J, leaving 12 bases between. Here the CDR3 reads CASSATGRTDTQYF. The CDR3 coding sequence is TGTGCCAGCTCAGCTACGGGGAGAACAGATACGCAGTATTTT.

This clone has more than one count but fewer than ten. At one end the junction does not follow the germline gene, possibly because of a read error. This sequence joins TRBV29-1 and TRBJ2-7, with D tentatively TRBD2 (5 bases). Germline assignment: CDR1 SQVTM and CDR2 ANQGSEA. This CDR3 comprises 12 residues. CDR3 DNA: TGCAGCGCGAGGGCTGGCTCCCACGAGCAGTACTTC. It specifies CSARAGSHEQYF.

This clone has just a few counts. The chain couples TRBV25-1 to TRBJ2-7, with TRBD2 matching 8 bases. The CDR3 totals 14 residues. Germline CDR1 reads MGHDK; CDR2 reads SYGVNS. The ends lost 8 bases at V and 4 bases at J; junction bases unmatched: 10. The CDR3 sequence is CASGAGSGGYEQYF. Written as DNA, the CDR3 is TGTGCCAGCGGCGCGGGGAGCGGGGGATACGAGCAGTACTTC.

On this clone itself: This specimen includes other DNA sequences encoding the same CDR3. This chain uses TRBV30 with TRBJ1-1; 9 bases match TRBD1. CDR3 length: 13 amino acids. J gave up 2 bases and V 5 bases, and 3 bases lay outside the gene matches. Per germline, CDR1 GTSNPN and CDR2 SVGIG (reference sequence). CDR3 region: CAWDRGTNTEAFF. DNA of the CDR3: TGTGCCTGGGACAGGGGGACAAACACTGAAGCTTTCTTT.

The chain combines TRBV5-1 with TRBJ1-1; TRBD1 aligns across 7 bases. The V and J ends lost 2 bases and 1 base, in that order; junction bases with no gene match: 5. This CDR3 spans 15 amino acids. Germline CDR1 reads SGHRS; CDR2 reads YFSETQ. The CDR3 DNA is TGCGCCAGCAGCTTTCAAACAGGGGCGAACACTGAAGCTTTCTTT. It codes for CASSFQTGANTEAFF.

This clone was observed a few times. The V and J genes are TRBV5-1 and TRBJ1-1; TRBD1 is a possible D gene (5 bases). This CDR3 region has 14 residues. Per the germline V gene, CDR1 is SGHRS and CDR2 is YFSETQ. V shed 3 bases and J shed 2 bases, with 11 bases lying between them. The CDR3 DNA follows: TGCGCCAGCAGCTCCGGGACTACAAACACTGAAGCTTTCTTT. It yields the protein CASSSGTTNTEAFF.

This chain uses TRBV7-3 with TRBJ1-1, with a tentative D call TRBD1 (5 bases). The CDR3 loop spans 13 amino acids. Germline CDR1 SGHTA, CDR2 FQGTGA. V lost 4 bases and J lost 0, with 6 bases in between. Here the CDR3 DNA reads TGTGCCAGCAGCTCGACAGTGAACACTGAAGCTTTCTTT. Translated: CASSSTVNTEAFF. Looking up the rest from reference TRBV7-3 and TRBJ1-1 gives the full variable domain: GAGVSQTPSNKVTEKGKYVELRCDPISGHTALYWYRQSLGQGPEFLIYFQGTGAADDSGLPNDRFFAVRPEGSVSTLKIQRTERGDSAVYLCASSSTVNTEAFFGQGTRLTVV.

This rearrangement joins TRBV7-8 to TRBJ1-3, with 9 bases aligning to TRBD1. The length of the CDR3 is 17 residues. After removal of 5 bases from V and 4 bases from J, the junction contained 12 bases not matched to a gene. CDR1 and CDR2 (germline): SGHVS, FQNEAQ. CDR3 amino acids: CASSAPGQGSPGNTIYF. In DNA, the CDR3 is TGTGCCAGCAGCGCTCCGGGACAGGGAAGTCCCGGAAACACCATATATTTT.

DNA of the CDR3: TGTGCCAGCAGCGCACTTAGCGGGGGGGCCCGGGAGCAGTTCTTC. Residues: CASSALSGGAREQFF. The V call is TRBV9, the J call TRBJ2-1; 11 positions agree with TRBD2. The CDR3 covers 15 residues. Germline V gives CDR1 SGDLS, CDR2 YYNGEE. The junction had 9 bases not matched to a gene; V was cut back by 3 bases and J by 10 bases.

This chain uses TRBV5-4 with TRBJ2-1; no clear D gene. Trimming shortened V by 2 bases and J by 2 bases, and 11 bases separated the two germline ends. The germline V gene encodes CDR1 SGHNT and CDR2 YYREEE (reference sequence). The length of the CDR3 is 15 residues. CDR3 sequence (DNA): TGTGCCAGCAGCTTCCAATTAGACACCTACAATGAGCAGTTCTTC. Translation gives CASSFQLDTYNEQFF.

The V and J genes are TRBV7-9 and TRBJ2-2; a weak D match, TRBD1 (6 bases). The V end lost 5 bases, the J end lost 1 base, and 11 bases lay between the germline ends. CDR1 SEHNR and CDR2 FQNEAQ come from the germline V gene (reference sequence). CDR3 length equals 15 residues. CDR3 in amino acids: CASSLRQENTGELFF. CDR3 in DNA: TGTGCCAGCAGCCTCCGACAGGAGAACACCGGGGAGCTGTTTTTT. Drawing the rest from reference TRBV7-9 and TRBJ2-2, the complete variable domain is DTGVSQNPRHKITKRGQNVTFRCDPISEHNRLYWYRQTLGQGPEFLTYFQNEAQLEKSRLLSDRFSAERPKGSFSTLEIQRTEQGDSAMYLCASSLRQENTGELFFGEGSRLTVL.

This clone occurred a few times. This chain uses TRBV18 with TRBJ1-5, with 9 bases lining up with TRBD1. CDR1 is KGHSH, CDR2 LQKENI, per germline. This CDR3 has 15 residues. Trimming took 5 bases from V and 6 from J; bases not matched to a gene: 8. CDR3 nucleotides: TGTGCCAGCTCAGGTACAGGGGGCGTAGTTCAGCCCCAGCATTTT. As protein: CASSGTGGVVQPQHF.

There are a few counts of this clone. The gene calls are TRBV7-3 and TRBJ2-2; 8 nucleotides line up with TRBD1. V dropped 4 bases and J dropped 6; count of bases not matched to a gene: 1. Per the germline V gene, CDR1 is SGHTA and CDR2 is FQGTGA. The CDR3 loop spans 13 amino acids. CDR3 nucleotides: TGTGCCAGCAGCTCGGACAGGGCCGGGGAGCTGTTTTTT. It codes for CASSSDRAGELFF.

This clone showed up just a few times. Here the CDR3 reads CASSPGQANSPLHF. The CDR3 DNA reads as TGTGCCAGCTCACCGGGACAGGCTAATTCACCCCTCCACTTT. J is TRBJ1-6 and V is TRBV18; 8 nucleotides match TRBD1. This CDR3 comprises 14 residues. Germline-derived CDR1 and CDR2 are KGHSH and LQKENI. V lost 3 bases and J lost 6; bases outside the gene matches: 1.

This clone was observed a handful of times. The V and J genes are TRBV5-4 and TRBJ1-1, with TRBD1 matching over 9 bases. V lost 4 bases to trimming and J lost 1 base; unmatched junction nucleotides: 5. Germline values: CDR1 SGHNT, CDR2 YYREEE (reference sequence). The length of the CDR3 is 15 residues. This CDR3 is CASSPGTGRNTEAFF. The CDR3, as DNA: TGTGCCAGCAGCCCCGGGACAGGGCGGAACACTGAAGCTTTCTTT.